Shown below are 20 T cell receptor beta chains from a single sample sequenced in a study of T cells after posttransplantation cyclophosphamide. Clones were sequenced by immunoSEQ multiplex PCR, and TCRdb holds only the in-frame ones, with some missing. The table shows some 47,000 clones, with roughly 84% occurring only once. The specimen was PBMCs. These receptors were taken from a man aged 30 to 39 with a blood cancer, CMV-positive, and with a related stem cell donor.

The chain uses TRBV14 and TRBJ1-2; D ambiguous. CDR1 and CDR2 (germline): SGHDN, FVKESK. This CDR3 is 13 amino acids long. V shed 4 bases and J shed 3 bases, with 9 bases lying between them. The CDR3 region is CASSPSRDYGYTF. The CDR3 DNA sequence: TGTGCCAGCAGCCCATCGCGGGACTATGGCTACACCTTC.

The V gene is TRBV29-1, the J gene TRBJ2-7, with TRBD2 matching 10 bases. The CDR3 consists of 14 residues. CDR1 is SQVTM and CDR2 is ANQGSEA in the germline V gene. V shed 7 bases and J 0 bases; nucleotides not matched to a gene: 6. In DNA form, the CDR3 reads TGCAGCGCCCTCGTAGCGGGAGGCTCCTACGAGCAGTACTTC. This sequence encodes CSALVAGGSYEQYF.

The rearrangement joins TRBV7-2 to TRBJ2-2; 10 bases are shared with TRBD2. V was pared by 5 bases and J by 5 bases, with 11 bases of the junction left unmatched. The CDR3 is 17 amino acids. The V gene's germline CDR1 is SGHTA and CDR2 FQGNSA. CDR3 bases: TGTGCCAGCAGCGGAACTAGCGGGACTTCGGTTACCGGGGAGCTGTTTTTT. This codes for CASSGTSGTSVTGELFF.

The V gene is TRBV28, the J gene TRBJ1-2; D uncertain. The CDR3 sequence is 14 residues long. The V gene lost 2 bases and the J gene lost 8 bases, with 15 bases spanning the gap. Germline V gene sequence: CDR1 MDHEN, CDR2 SYDVKM. CDR3 residues: CASSLRQSGRGYTF. The CDR3 DNA reads TGTGCCAGCAGTTTAAGGCAGAGTGGGCGCGGCTACACCTTC.

This clone was counted a few times. J is TRBJ1-3 and V is TRBV7-2; D gene uncertain. V dropped 0 bases and J dropped 0 bases, with 3 bases sitting between them. Germline values: CDR1 SGHTA, CDR2 FQGNSA. This CDR3 region has 14 residues. CDR3 nucleotides: TGTGCCAGCAGCTTAGCCTACTCTGGAAACACCATATATTTT. Protein product: CASSLAYSGNTIYF.

The V call is TRBV11-2, the J call TRBJ2-5, with D possibly being TRBD1 (5 bases). Germline V gene data show CDR1 as SGHAT and CDR2 as FQNNGV. V gave up 5 bases and J gave up 5 bases, with 21 bases separating them. The CDR3 sequence is 16 residues long. This CDR3 is CASSLPRTISIETQYF. The DNA for the CDR3 is TGTGCCAGCAGCCTACCCAGGACAATCTCTATCGAGACCCAGTACTTC.

The chain is built from TRBV28 and TRBJ1-2; TRBD1 is a possible D gene (5 bases). Germline CDR1 MDHEN, CDR2 SYDVKM. The ends were cut back, 6 bases at V and 7 bases at J, with 18 bases in the middle. CDR3 length equals 14 residues. The CDR3 region has the DNA TGTGCCAGCAGGTTAGGAGGGGATGCCGGTGGCTACACCTTC. Amino acid sequence: CASRLGGDAGGYTF.

This clone was seen only once. Compared with germline, one end of the junction differs, possibly owing to a read error. The chain joins TRBV6-5 to TRBJ1-2, with 7 nucleotides matching TRBD1. The germline V gene has CDR1 MNHEY and CDR2 SVGAGI. The length of the CDR3 is 12 residues. CDR3 sequence reads: CASTTGYYGYAF. CDR3 in DNA: TGTGCCAGTACGACAGGGTATTATGGCTACGCCTTC.

J is TRBJ2-2 and V is TRBV5-1; 8 positions agree with TRBD2. There are 14 residues in the CDR3. Germline assignment: CDR1 SGHRS and CDR2 YFSETQ. J gave up 7 bases and V 3 bases, and 5 bases lay outside the gene matches. CDR3 in DNA: TGCGCCAGCAGCTGGGGACTAGTTATCGGGGAGCTGTTTTTT. Its protein is CASSWGLVIGELFF.

This clone was observed a single time. J is TRBJ2-7 and V is TRBV7-9; the match to TRBD2 covers 8 bases. This CDR3 comprises 13 residues. Trimming took 5 bases from V and 4 from J; bases not matched to a gene: 4. CDR1 and CDR2 (germline): SEHNR, FQNEAQ (reference sequence). The CDR3 coding sequence is TGTGCCAGCAGCACCGGGACTAGATACGAGCAGTACTTC. Its translation is CASSTGTRYEQYF.

The chain uses TRBV28 and TRBJ2-1; 10 bases line up with TRBD2. CDR3 length: 16 amino acids. Germline V CDR1 and CDR2: MDHEN, SYDVKM. The trim removed 8 bases at V and 10 bases at J, leaving 17 bases unmatched. The CDR3 region has the DNA TGTGCCAGCGGTAGCGGGAGGAGCGGGGCGTGGGGCGAGCAGTTCTTC. It yields the protein CASGSGRSGAWGEQFF.

This clone was observed a single time. This chain joins TRBV11-2 and TRBJ2-7, with TRBD2 identical over 11 bases. There are 16 residues in the CDR3. Germline CDR1 is SGHAT and CDR2 is FQNNGV. The ends lost 5 bases at V and 10 bases at J; junction bases unmatched: 16. The CDR3 sequence: CASSTQPGTSGANQYF. The DNA for the CDR3 is TGTGCCAGCAGCACCCAGCCCGGGACTAGCGGAGCCAACCAGTACTTC.

The DNA of the CDR3 is TGTGCCAGCAGCGTGCAGGCCACCTACGAGCAGTACTTC. The encoded protein is CASSVQATYEQYF. The chain joins TRBV9 to TRBJ2-5, with unresolved D. The DNA end is more similar to TRBJ2-7, so the J call may be wrong. The CDR3 has 13 amino acids. Germline assignment: CDR1 SGDLS and CDR2 YYNGEE.

The chain carries TRBV2 and TRBJ2-3, with D possibly TRBD2 on 5 matching bases. V lost 6 bases to trimming and J lost 2 bases, with 24 bases between them. Germline V gene data show CDR1 as SNHLY and CDR2 as FYNNEI. The CDR3 sequence is 18 residues long. CDR3 protein: CASREPFIGLGLTDTQYF. The CDR3, as DNA: TGTGCCAGCAGAGAACCTTTTATTGGACTCGGGCTCACAGATACGCAGTATTTT. The full variable domain, in which reference TRBV2 and TRBJ2-3 provide the parts outside the CDR3, is EPEVTQTPSHQVTQMGQEVILRCVPISNHLYFYWYRQILGQKVEFLVSFYNNEISEKSEIFDDQFSVERPDGSNFTLKIRSTKLEDSAMYFCASREPFIGLGLTDTQYFGPGTRLTVL.

The rearrangement uses TRBV11-3 and TRBJ2-1; 8 nucleotides agree with TRBD1. CDR3 length: 15 residues. V shed 3 bases, J shed 6 bases, and the junction held 7 bases outside the gene matches. Germline CDR1 SGHNT, CDR2 YENEEA. The CDR3 here is CASSFGTGGSNEQFF. CDR3 coding DNA: TGTGCCAGCAGCTTCGGGACAGGTGGATCCAATGAGCAGTTCTTC.

The chain links TRBV10-2 to TRBJ2-5; D might be TRBD1 (6 bases). The length of the CDR3 is 11 residues. V was clipped by 8 bases and J by 8 bases, with 12 bases between them. The germline gives CDR1 WSHSY, CDR2 SAAADI. The CDR3 sequence: CASSLDSTQYF. Written as DNA, the CDR3 is TGCGCCAGCTCATTGGACAGCACCCAGTACTTC.

CDR3 coding DNA: TGTGCCAGTAGTAACGAGGGCAAAGCTTTCTTT. Protein sequence: CASSNEGKAFF. The chain combines TRBV19 with TRBJ1-1, with unresolved D. CDR1 and CDR2 from the germline V gene are LNHDA and SQIVND (reference sequence). V lost 4 bases and J 9 bases, leaving 9 bases between the germline ends. This CDR3 is built from 11 residues. The variable domain in full, completed from reference TRBV19 and TRBJ1-1, reads DGGITQSPKYLFRKEGQNVTLSCEQNLNHDAMYWYRQDPGQGLRLIYYSQIVNDFQKGDIAEGYSVSREKKESFPLTVTSAQKNPTAFYLCASSNEGKAFFGQGTRLTVV.

The V gene is TRBV19, the J gene TRBJ2-6, with D possibly TRBD2 on 6 matching bases. V gave up 5 bases and J gave up 0 bases, with 17 bases separating them. Germline assignment: CDR1 LNHDA and CDR2 SQIVND (reference sequence). This CDR3 has 18 residues. CDR3 loop: CASSLYSEGLSGANVLTF. Written as DNA, the CDR3 is TGTGCCAGTAGTTTGTACTCGGAGGGCCTCTCTGGGGCCAACGTCCTGACTTTC. Supplemented by reference TRBV19 and TRBJ2-6, the full variable domain reads DGGITQSPKYLFRKEGQNVTLSCEQNLNHDAMYWYRQDPGQGLRLIYYSQIVNDFQKGDIAEGYSVSREKKESFPLTVTSAQKNPTAFYLCASSLYSEGLSGANVLTFGAGSRLTVL.

This rearrangement joins TRBV4-3 to TRBJ1-2; TRBD1 is a possible D gene (6 bases). CDR1 is LGHNA and CDR2 is YSLEER in the germline V gene. CDR3 size: 12 residues. V dropped 4 bases and J dropped 8 bases, with 11 bases sitting between them. The DNA for the CDR3 is TGCGCCAGCAGCCTACAGGGTGGGGGCTACACCTTC. It translates to CASSLQGGGYTF.

V is TRBV7-9 and J is TRBJ1-2, with unresolved D. The V gene lost 0 bases and the J gene lost 3 bases, with 8 bases spanning the gap. Germline V lookup: CDR1 SEHNR, CDR2 FQNEAQ (reference sequence). CDR3 length equals 14 residues. CDR3 residues: CASSLAVLDYGYTF. CDR3 coding DNA: TGTGCCAGCAGCTTAGCGGTGCTAGACTATGGCTACACCTTC.